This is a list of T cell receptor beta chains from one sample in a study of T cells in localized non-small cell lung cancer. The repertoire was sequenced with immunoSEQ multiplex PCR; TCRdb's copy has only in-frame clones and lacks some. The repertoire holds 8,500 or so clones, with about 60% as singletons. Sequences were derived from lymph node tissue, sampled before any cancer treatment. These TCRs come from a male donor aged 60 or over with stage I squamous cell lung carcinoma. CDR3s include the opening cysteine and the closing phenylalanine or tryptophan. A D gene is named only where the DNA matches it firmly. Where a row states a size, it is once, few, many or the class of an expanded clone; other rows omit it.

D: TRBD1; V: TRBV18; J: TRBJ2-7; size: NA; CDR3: CASSLTGQGIPYEQYF; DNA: TGTGCCAGCTCACTAACGGGACAGGGGATCCCCTACGAGCAGTACTTC
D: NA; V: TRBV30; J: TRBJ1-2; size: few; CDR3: CAWSGYSNYGYTF; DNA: TGTGCCTGGAGTGGCTACAGTAACTATGGCTACACCTTC
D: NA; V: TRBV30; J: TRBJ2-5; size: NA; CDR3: CAWNRAQETQYF; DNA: TGTGCCTGGAACAGGGCCCAAGAGACCCAGTACTTC
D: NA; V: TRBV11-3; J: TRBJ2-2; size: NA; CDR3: CASSLEGNTGELFF; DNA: TGTGCCAGCAGCTTAGAGGGGAACACCGGGGAGCTGTTTTTT
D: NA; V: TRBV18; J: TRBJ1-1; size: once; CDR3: CASSPPAGLETEAFF; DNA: TGTGCCAGCTCACCACCGGCAGGCTTGGAGACTGAAGCTTTCTTT
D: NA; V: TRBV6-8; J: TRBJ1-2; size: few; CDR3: CASSYYRGSYGYTF; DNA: TGTGCCAGCAGTTACTACCGGGGTAGCTATGGTTACACCTTC
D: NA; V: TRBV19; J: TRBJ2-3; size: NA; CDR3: CASSIAGRHTDTQYF; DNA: TGTGCCAGTAGTATCGCGGGGAGGCACACAGATACGCAGTATTTT
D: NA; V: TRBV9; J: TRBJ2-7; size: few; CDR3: CASSARDTLPVKQYF; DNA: TGTGCCAGCAGCGCCCGGGACACCCTCCCGGTGAAGCAGTACTTC
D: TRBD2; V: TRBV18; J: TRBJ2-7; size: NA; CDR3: CASSPGTRAYEQYF; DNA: TGTGCCAGCTCACCCGGGACTAGGGCATACGAGCAGTACTTC
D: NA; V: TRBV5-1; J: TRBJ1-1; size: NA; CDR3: CASNQGSVGNTEAFF; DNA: TGCGCCAGCAACCAAGGTTCCGTGGGGAACACTGAAGCTTTCTTT
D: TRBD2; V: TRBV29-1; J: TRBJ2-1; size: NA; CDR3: CSAPLAFDNEQFF; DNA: TGCAGCGCCCCACTAGCGTTTGACAATGAGCAGTTCTTC
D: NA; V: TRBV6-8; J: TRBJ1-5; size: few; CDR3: CASSPEQGQPQHF; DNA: TGTGCCAGCAGTCCCGAACAGGGTCAGCCCCAGCATTTT
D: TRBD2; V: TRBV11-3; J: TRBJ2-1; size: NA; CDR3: CASSSGRTSKSEQFF; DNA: TGTGCCAGCAGCTCTGGCAGGACTAGTAAGAGTGAGCAGTTCTTC
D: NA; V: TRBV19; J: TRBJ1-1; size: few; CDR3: CASSISHLGRGTEAFF; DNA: TGTGCCAGTAGTATCTCACATCTTGGTAGGGGGACTGAAGCTTTCTTT
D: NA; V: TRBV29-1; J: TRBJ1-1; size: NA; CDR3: CSVTRTVMNTEAFF; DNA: TGCAGCGTAACCCGGACGGTCATGAACACTGAAGCTTTCTTT
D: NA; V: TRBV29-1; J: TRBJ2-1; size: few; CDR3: CSVIPGDNEQFF; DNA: TGCAGCGTTATTCCAGGTGACAATGAGCAGTTCTTC
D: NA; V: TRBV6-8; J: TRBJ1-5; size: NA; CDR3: CASSSPPSEQPQHF; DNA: TGTGCCAGCAGTTCTCCCCCATCGGAACAGCCCCAGCATTTT
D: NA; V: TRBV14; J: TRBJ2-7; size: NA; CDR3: CASNRASSYEQYF; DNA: TGTGCCAGCAACAGGGCCTCCTCCTACGAGCAGTACTTC
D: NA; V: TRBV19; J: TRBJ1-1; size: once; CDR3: CASKARGRTPEAFF; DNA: TGTGCCAGTAAGGCGCGGGGGCGAACTCCTGAAGCTTTCTTT
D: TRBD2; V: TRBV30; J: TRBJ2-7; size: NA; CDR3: CAWSMSGTYEQYF; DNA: TGTGCCTGGAGTATGAGCGGGACCTACGAGCAGTACTTC
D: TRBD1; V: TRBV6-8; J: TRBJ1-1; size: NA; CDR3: CATSQGWTEAFF; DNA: TGTGCCACATCACAGGGGTGGACTGAAGCTTTCTTT
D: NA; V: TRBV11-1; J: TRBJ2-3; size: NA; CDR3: CASSLGQSTDTQYF; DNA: TGTGCCAGCAGCTTAGGGCAGAGCACAGATACGCAGTATTTT
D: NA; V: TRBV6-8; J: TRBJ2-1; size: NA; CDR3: CASPRPRATYNEQFF; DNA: TGTGCCAGCCCCCGCCCTAGGGCTACCTACAATGAGCAGTTCTTC
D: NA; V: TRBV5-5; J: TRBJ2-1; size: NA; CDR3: CASSLEALSSYNEQFF; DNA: TGTGCCAGCAGCTTGGAGGCTCTTAGCTCCTACAATGAGCAGTTCTTC
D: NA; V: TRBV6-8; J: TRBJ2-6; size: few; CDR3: CASNTGTYSGANVLTF; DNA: TGTGCCAGCAATACAGGGACATACTCTGGGGCCAACGTCCTGACTTTC
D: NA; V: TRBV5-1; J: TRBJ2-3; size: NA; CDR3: CASSLVSRSTDTQYF; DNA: TGCGCCAGCAGCTTGGTGTCGCGGTCCACAGATACGCAGTATTTT
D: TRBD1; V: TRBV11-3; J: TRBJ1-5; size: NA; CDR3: CASSTGTGRNQPQHF; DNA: TGTGCCAGCAGCACCGGGACAGGGAGGAATCAGCCCCAGCATTTT